Each of the 30 T cell receptor beta chains below was sequenced from the same sample in a study of shared clonotypes between healthy human individuals. Assay used: immunoSEQ multiplex PCR; TCRdb lists only in-frame clones, some missing. The repertoire has 2 million to 2.5 million clones, more than 85% of them found once; the top ten carry 0.39%. Material: naive CD4+ T cells from PBMCs. Subset denoted: CD45RA+ positively selected. All receptors derive from a man between 18 and 29 years old in good health. Some clones in this sample may be carry-over from other donors' samples.

V and J are TRBV28 and TRBJ1-2, with a possible D match to TRBD1 (5 bases). V lost 3 bases, J lost 6 bases, and 11 bases lay in between. The CDR3 length is 13 residues. Germline assignment: CDR1 MDHEN and CDR2 SYDVKM. This chain's CDR3 is CASSFGGVNGYTF. The DNA of the CDR3 is TGTGCCAGCAGTTTTGGGGGGGTTAATGGCTACACCTTC.

On this clone: Additional DNA sequences in this sample encode the identical CDR3. This rearrangement joins TRBV9 to TRBJ2-2, with D maybe TRBD2 (7 bases). The CDR3 spans 16 residues. Deletions cut 0 bases from V and 4 bases from J, with 13 bases between. Per the germline V gene, CDR1 is SGDLS and CDR2 is YYNGEE. The chain's CDR3 is CASSVAAGAGTGELFF. CDR3 DNA: TGTGCCAGCAGCGTAGCCGCGGGGGCAGGCACCGGGGAGCTGTTTTTT.

The chain is built from TRBV15 and TRBJ1-2; D ambiguous. This CDR3 contains 15 residues. The V gene lost 5 bases and the J gene lost 4 bases, with 17 bases spanning the gap. Germline CDR1 LNHNV, CDR2 YYDKDF (reference sequence). The CDR3 coding sequence is TGTGCCACCAGCGAGAGGGCCGCCGTCGGCTATGGCTACACCTTC. Translated: CATSERAAVGYGYTF.

This chain connects TRBV18 to TRBJ2-5; no reliable D call. The V and J ends lost 0 bases and 2 bases respectively, with 7 bases between them. The CDR3 runs 14 residues. Germline V CDR1 and CDR2: KGHSH, LQKENI. CDR3 sequence: CASSPPNVQETQYF. In DNA, the CDR3 is TGTGCCAGCTCACCACCGAACGTTCAAGAGACCCAGTACTTC.

Concerning this clone: Other DNA variants within this sample encode the same CDR3. V usage is TRBV28 and J usage is TRBJ2-7; D not certain. The V gene's germline CDR1 is MDHEN and CDR2 SYDVKM. Between the trimmed V and J ends, which lost 7 bases and 1 base, there was a span of 5 bases. The CDR3 is 11 amino acids. The CDR3 sequence: CASTTSYEQYF. The DNA of the CDR3 is TGTGCCAGCACAACGTCCTACGAGCAGTACTTC.

V and J are TRBV4-1 and TRBJ2-1, with 13 nucleotides matching TRBD2. Losses at the gene ends were 3 bases for V and 8 bases for J; bases not matched to a gene: 16. Germline V lookup: CDR1 MGHRA, CDR2 YSYEKL. CDR3 length: 19 residues. CDR3 in amino acids: CASSQGWGLAGTNGDEQFF. In nucleotides, the CDR3 is TGCGCCAGCAGCCAGGGGTGGGGACTAGCGGGGACAAACGGGGATGAGCAGTTCTTC.

V usage is TRBV6-1 and J usage is TRBJ2-7, with D perhaps matching TRBD1 or TRBD2 (5 bases each). Germline loops: CDR1 MNHNS, CDR2 SASEGT. The CDR3 loop spans 13 amino acids. Trimming took 11 bases from V and 4 from J, leaving 18 bases between them. The chain's CDR3 is CAHGTDGLYEQYF. As DNA, the CDR3 is TGTGCCCACGGGACGGACGGACTTTACGAGCAGTACTTC.

The chain combines TRBV18 with TRBJ2-4; perhaps TRBD2 as D (5 bases). The CDR3 totals 14 residues. In germline, CDR1 is KGHSH, CDR2 LQKENI. The V gene lost 1 base and the J gene lost 9 bases, with 13 bases spanning the gap. CDR3 loop: CASSPRPLEGIQYF. DNA of the CDR3: TGTGCCAGCTCACCACGGCCTTTAGAGGGCATTCAGTACTTC.

The chain joins TRBV7-2 to TRBJ2-3; 12 nucleotides match TRBD2. The trim removed 5 bases at V and 7 bases at J, leaving 16 bases unmatched. This CDR3 is built from 18 residues. Germline V gives CDR1 SGHTA, CDR2 FQGNSA. CDR3 loop: CASSLFRVTSGSWYTQYF. CDR3 nucleotides: TGTGCCAGCAGCCTCTTCCGAGTGACTAGCGGGAGTTGGTATACGCAGTATTTT.

Worth noting for this clone: Additional DNA sequences in this sample encode the identical CDR3. The rearrangement uses TRBV11-2 and TRBJ2-7; no definite D call. Germline assignment: CDR1 SGHAT and CDR2 FQNNGV. The ends were cut back, 0 bases at V and 3 bases at J, with 12 bases in the middle. The CDR3 covers 15 residues. The CDR3: CASSLETGRYYEQYF. DNA of the CDR3: TGTGCCAGCAGCTTAGAGACGGGTCGATACTACGAGCAGTACTTC.

This chain uses TRBV10-1 with TRBJ1-4; D is perhaps TRBD1 (6 bases). CDR3 size: 14 residues. The germline CDR1 and CDR2 sequences are WNHNN and SYGVQD (reference sequence). The CDR3 nucleotides are TGCGTCAGGGGAGGGGGGGCGAAACCCGAAAAACTGTTTTTT. It encodes CVRGGGAKPEKLFF.

The chain has TRBV5-4 and TRBJ2-1; D uncertain. Between the trimmed V and J ends, which lost 4 bases and 2 bases, there was a span of 16 bases. CDR1 and CDR2 (germline): SGHNT, YYREEE (reference sequence). This CDR3 region has 16 residues. CDR3 loop: CASSVDPLGTYNEQFF. The CDR3 DNA reads as TGTGCCAGCAGCGTGGACCCGCTGGGGACCTACAATGAGCAGTTCTTC.

The CDR3 spells CASSSGLAGYYEQYF. The CDR3 nucleotides read TGTGCCAGCAGCTCGGGACTAGCGGGCTACTACGAGCAGTACTTC. The chain joins TRBV7-9 to TRBJ2-7, with 12 nucleotides matching TRBD2. Germline assignment: CDR1 SEHNR and CDR2 FQNEAQ (reference sequence). The CDR3 consists of 15 residues. Unmatched junction bases numbered 4, after V lost 4 bases and J lost 3 bases. Combining the CDR3 with reference TRBV7-9 and TRBJ2-7 gives the whole variable domain DTGVSQNPRHKITKRGQNVTFRCDPISEHNRLYWYRQTLGQGPEFLTYFQNEAQLEKSRLLSDRFSAERPKGSFSTLEIQRTEQGDSAMYLCASSSGLAGYYEQYFGPGTRLTVT.

This clone was recorded once. This chain connects TRBV28 to TRBJ1-3; 9 bases map to TRBD1. Trimming removed 6 bases from V and 2 bases from J; junction bases left unmatched: 11. There are 17 residues in the CDR3. Per the germline V gene, CDR1 is MDHEN and CDR2 is SYDVKM. This CDR3 is CASSLPGQGITGNTIYF. The DNA of the CDR3 is TGTGCCAGCAGCCTACCGGGACAGGGAATCACTGGAAACACCATATATTTT.

V usage is TRBV7-3 and J usage is TRBJ2-2; 11 bases are a match to TRBD2. The V gene's germline CDR1 is SGHTA and CDR2 FQGTGA. The CDR3 length is 18 residues. Trimming cost V 6 bases and J 7 bases; bases outside gene matches: 16. As DNA, the CDR3 is TGTGCCAGCAGTTTCGGGAAGGTGCTAGCGGGAGGAAGCGGGGAGCTGTTTTTT. It translates to CASSFGKVLAGGSGELFF.

This sequence joins TRBV6-5 and TRBJ1-3; 8 nucleotides match TRBD1. With V trimmed by 7 bases and J by 1 base, 6 bases remained unmatched. Germline CDR1 is MNHEY and CDR2 is SVGAGI. The CDR3 has 15 amino acids. The CDR3 reads CASTSRTGSGNTIYF. The DNA for the CDR3 is TGTGCCAGCACCTCTCGGACAGGGTCTGGAAACACCATATATTTT.

The chain is built from TRBV28 and TRBJ2-7; 13 nucleotides match TRBD2. The V segment lost 1 base and the J segment 2 bases; nucleotides outside the gene matches: 2. CDR1 is MDHEN and CDR2 is SYDVKM in the germline V gene. The CDR3 runs 16 residues. This CDR3 is CASSLSTSGGAYEQYF. The CDR3 bases are TGTGCCAGCAGTTTATCAACTAGCGGGGGGGCCTACGAGCAGTACTTC.

The chain carries TRBV30 and TRBJ1-4; TRBD1 matches at 12 bases. CDR1 is GTSNPN, CDR2 SVGIG, per germline (reference sequence). CDR3 length: 16 amino acids. Losses at the gene ends were 5 bases for V and 2 bases for J; bases not matched to a gene: 6. The CDR3 protein is CAWGTGGYGTNEKLFF. In DNA form, the CDR3 reads TGTGCCTGGGGGACAGGGGGCTATGGGACTAATGAAAAACTGTTTTTT. Supplemented by reference TRBV30 and TRBJ1-4, the full variable domain reads SQTIHQWPATLVQPVGSPLSLECTVEGTSNPNLYWYRQAAGRGLQLLFYSVGIGQISSEVPQNLSASRPQDRQFILSSKKLLLSDSGFYLCAWGTGGYGTNEKLFFGSGTQLSVL.

This chain connects TRBV30 to TRBJ2-3, with 15 bases fitting TRBD2. The CDR3 is made up of 16 amino acids. V dropped 0 bases and J dropped 4; count of bases not matched to a gene: 2. CDR1 GTSNPN and CDR2 SVGIG come from the germline V gene (reference sequence). This CDR3 reads CAWSVGLAGGSDTQYF. The CDR3 DNA reads as TGTGCCTGGAGTGTGGGACTAGCGGGAGGCTCAGATACGCAGTATTTT.

The rearrangement joins TRBV28 to TRBJ1-5, with a tentative D call TRBD1 (6 bases). This CDR3 region has 16 residues. Trimming shortened V by 6 bases and J by 0 bases, and 15 bases separated the two germline ends. Looked up from germline, CDR1 is MDHEN and CDR2 is SYDVKM. CDR3 sequence (DNA): TGTGCCAGCAGATTGGACAGCTACTATAGCAATCAGCCCCAGCATTTT. Translating gives CASRLDSYYSNQPQHF.

CDR3 bases: TGTGCCAGCAGCCAGGCTATCACAGTTAAAGCTTTCTTT. Translation: CASSQAITVKAFF. The rearrangement uses TRBV14 and TRBJ1-1, with no clear D. Germline V CDR1 and CDR2: SGHDN, FVKESK. The length of the CDR3 is 13 residues. V was trimmed by 3 bases and J by 9 bases, leaving 14 bases between them.

The CDR3: CASSLIWVSTDTQYF. As DNA, the CDR3 is TGTGCCAGCAGCTTAATTTGGGTTAGCACAGATACGCAGTATTTT. The rearrangement links TRBV7-2 to TRBJ2-3; D gene uncertain. Per germline, CDR1 SGHTA and CDR2 FQGNSA. Trimming removed 2 bases from V and 0 bases from J, with 9 bases in between. The CDR3 is 15 residues long.

The gene calls are TRBV16 and TRBJ2-4; D is unresolved. V was trimmed by 5 bases and J by 3 bases, leaving 17 bases between them. Germline assignment: CDR1 KGHSY and CDR2 FQNENV. This CDR3 comprises 16 residues. CDR3 region: CASSGTDDYLKNIQYF. In DNA form, the CDR3 reads TGTGCCAGCAGCGGAACGGACGATTATCTCAAAAACATTCAGTACTTC.

J is TRBJ2-3 and V is TRBV7-2, with 14 positions matching TRBD2. V shed 3 bases and J 4 bases; nucleotides not matched to a gene: 3. Germline V CDR1 and CDR2: SGHTA, FQGNSA. The CDR3 spans 16 residues. CDR3 sequence reads: CASSLPGLAGADTQYF. The CDR3 DNA sequence: TGTGCCAGCAGCTTGCCGGGACTAGCGGGAGCAGATACGCAGTATTTT.

The gene calls are TRBV18 and TRBJ2-1; possible D gene TRBD1, 6 bases. V dropped 4 bases and J dropped 5 bases, with 9 bases sitting between them. The CDR3 contains 13 residues. Germline CDR1 KGHSH, CDR2 LQKENI. The CDR3, as DNA: TGTGCCAGCTCACTAGGACAGCACAATGAGCAGTTCTTC. Its translation: CASSLGQHNEQFF.

To note about this clone: Different DNA sequences within this sample yield the same CDR3. This chain uses TRBV5-6 with TRBJ1-2, with D unresolved. From germline, CDR1 is SGHDT and CDR2 YYEEEE. The CDR3 extends over 13 amino acids. The V and J ends lost 2 bases and 4 bases respectively, with 9 bases between them. The DNA for the CDR3 is TGTGCCAGCAGCTTACGACGTATCTATGGCTACACCTTC. It yields the protein CASSLRRIYGYTF.

This clone showed up just a few times. V usage is TRBV7-3 and J usage is TRBJ1-1; D is possibly TRBD1 (6 bases). The germline CDR1 and CDR2 sequences are SGHTA and FQGTGA. V lost 5 bases, J lost 3 bases, and 16 bases lay in between. The CDR3 sequence is 15 residues long. CDR3 residues: CASSASTGSHTEAFF. CDR3 sequence (DNA): TGTGCCAGCAGCGCGTCGACAGGCAGTCACACTGAAGCTTTCTTT.

This chain connects TRBV27 to TRBJ2-7; no firm D call. There are 14 residues in the CDR3. The V end was cut by 3 bases, the J end by 1 base, with 10 bases between. Per germline, CDR1 MNHEY and CDR2 SMNVEV (reference sequence). Here the CDR3 DNA reads TGTGCCAGCAGTTTCGCCGTCCGTTCCTACGAGCAGTACTTC. This sequence encodes CASSFAVRSYEQYF.

The chain is built from TRBV5-1 and TRBJ2-1, with 8 positions matching TRBD2. CDR1 SGHRS and CDR2 YFSETQ come from the germline V gene. Losses at the gene ends were 1 base for V and 4 bases for J; bases not matched to a gene: 1. The CDR3 has 14 amino acids. The CDR3 loop is CASSLQRGYNEQFF. CDR3 coding DNA: TGCGCCAGCAGCTTGCAGCGGGGGTACAATGAGCAGTTCTTC. Variable domain in full (rest from reference TRBV5-1 and TRBJ2-1): KAGVTQTPRYLIKTRGQQVTLSCSPISGHRSVSWYQQTPGQGLQFLFEYFSETQRNKGNFPGRFSGRQFSNSRSEMNVSTLELGDSALYLCASSLQRGYNEQFFGPGTRLTVL.

The V gene is TRBV6-1, the J gene TRBJ1-1; D remains ambiguous. Germline V CDR1 and CDR2: MNHNS, SASEGT. The CDR3 extends over 16 amino acids. With 0 bases removed from V and 0 bases from J, the gap between germline ends came to 11 bases. The chain's CDR3 is CASSEAGGPLNTEAFF. The CDR3 coding sequence is TGTGCCAGCAGTGAAGCGGGCGGGCCCTTGAACACTGAAGCTTTCTTT.